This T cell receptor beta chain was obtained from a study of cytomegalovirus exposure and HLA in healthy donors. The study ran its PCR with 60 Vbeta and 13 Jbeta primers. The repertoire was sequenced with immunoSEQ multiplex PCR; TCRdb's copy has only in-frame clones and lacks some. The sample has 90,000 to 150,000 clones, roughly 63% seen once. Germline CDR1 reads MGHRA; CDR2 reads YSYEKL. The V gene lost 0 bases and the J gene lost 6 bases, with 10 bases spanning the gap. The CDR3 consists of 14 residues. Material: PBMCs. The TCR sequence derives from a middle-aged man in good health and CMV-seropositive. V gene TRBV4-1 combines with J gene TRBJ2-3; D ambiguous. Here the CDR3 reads CASSQDKKLDTQYF. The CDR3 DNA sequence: TGCGCCAGCAGCCAAGATAAGAAGCTGGATACGCAGTATTTT.